These 3 T cell receptor beta chains share one sample of origin, sequenced in a study of cytomegalovirus exposure and HLA in healthy donors. The repertoire was sequenced with immunoSEQ multiplex PCR; TCRdb's copy has only in-frame clones and lacks some. The data contain 200,000 to 250,000 clones, 80% to 85% of them singletons. The sample was PBMCs. All receptors derive from a woman aged 30 to 39 in good health and CMV-seropositive.

This rearrangement joins TRBV7-2 to TRBJ2-7; TRBD2 aligns across 11 bases. V shed 4 bases, J shed 5 bases, and the junction held 7 bases outside the gene matches. CDR1 is SGHTA and CDR2 is FQGNSA in the germline V gene. This CDR3 is 15 amino acids long. As DNA, the CDR3 is TGTGCCAGCAGCTACACTAGCGGGAGAGGGAACGAGCAGTACTTC. Its translation: CASSYTSGRGNEQYF.

The chain is built from TRBV9 and TRBJ2-1, with 7 bases lining up with TRBD2. The J segment lost 10 bases and the V segment lost 3 bases, leaving 19 bases of the junction unmatched. The CDR3 sequence is 17 residues long. CDR1 is SGDLS, CDR2 YYNGEE, per germline. Written as DNA, the CDR3 is TGTGCCAGCAGCGGCGGAGGATTAGCGGGCCACCCTCGGGAGCAGTTCTTC. This codes for CASSGGGLAGHPREQFF.

The chain uses TRBV29-1 and TRBJ2-7, with TRBD1 matching over 9 bases. The CDR3 covers 13 residues. V lost 4 bases to trimming and J lost 3 bases; unmatched junction nucleotides: 4. In germline, CDR1 is SQVTM, CDR2 ANQGSEA. The CDR3 protein is CSVVRGQGYEQYF. The CDR3 DNA sequence: TGCAGCGTTGTTCGGGGACAGGGCTACGAGCAGTACTTC.